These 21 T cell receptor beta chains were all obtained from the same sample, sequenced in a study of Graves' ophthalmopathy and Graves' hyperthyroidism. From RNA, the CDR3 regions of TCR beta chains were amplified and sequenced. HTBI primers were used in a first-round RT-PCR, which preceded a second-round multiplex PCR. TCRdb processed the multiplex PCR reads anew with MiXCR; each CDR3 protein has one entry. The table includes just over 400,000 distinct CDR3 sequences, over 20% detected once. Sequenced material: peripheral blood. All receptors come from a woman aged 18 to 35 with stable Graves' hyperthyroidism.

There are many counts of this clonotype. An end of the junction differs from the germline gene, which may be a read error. CDR3 sequence: CASNVVVGGKETQYF. The CDR3 DNA is TGTGCCAGCAACGTAGTGGTGGGAGGGAAAGAGACCCAGTACTTC. The chain recombines TRBV9 with TRBJ2-5; 7 nucleotides match TRBD2. Germline V CDR1 and CDR2: SGDLS, YYNGEE. The CDR3 is 15 residues long.

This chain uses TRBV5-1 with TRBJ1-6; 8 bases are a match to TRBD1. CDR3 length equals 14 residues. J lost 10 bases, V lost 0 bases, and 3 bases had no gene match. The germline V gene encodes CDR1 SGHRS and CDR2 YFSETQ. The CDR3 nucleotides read TGCGCCAGCAGCTTGGAGACAGGGGACTCACCCCTCCACTTT. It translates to CASSLETGDSPLHF.

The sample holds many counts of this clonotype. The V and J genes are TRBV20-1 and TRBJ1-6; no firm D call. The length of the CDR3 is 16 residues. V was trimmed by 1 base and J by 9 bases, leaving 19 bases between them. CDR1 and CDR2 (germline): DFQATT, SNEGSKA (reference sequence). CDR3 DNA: TGCAGTGCTAGAGCCTTCGGCGGCGGGGTTACTTCACCCCTCCACTTT. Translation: CSARAFGGGVTSPLHF.

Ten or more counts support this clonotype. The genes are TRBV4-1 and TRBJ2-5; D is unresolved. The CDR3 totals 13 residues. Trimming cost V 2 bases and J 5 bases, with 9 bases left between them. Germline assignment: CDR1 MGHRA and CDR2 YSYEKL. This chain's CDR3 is CASSQRVGETQYF. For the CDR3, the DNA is TGCGCCAGCAGCCAAAGGGTTGGGGAGACCCAGTACTTC.

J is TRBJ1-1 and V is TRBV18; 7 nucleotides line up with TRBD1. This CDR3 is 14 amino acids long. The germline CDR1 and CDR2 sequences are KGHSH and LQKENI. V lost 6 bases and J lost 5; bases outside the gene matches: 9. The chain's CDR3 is CASSRTGALTEAFF. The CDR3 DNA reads TGTGCCAGCTCTCGAACAGGGGCCCTGACTGAAGCTTTCTTT.

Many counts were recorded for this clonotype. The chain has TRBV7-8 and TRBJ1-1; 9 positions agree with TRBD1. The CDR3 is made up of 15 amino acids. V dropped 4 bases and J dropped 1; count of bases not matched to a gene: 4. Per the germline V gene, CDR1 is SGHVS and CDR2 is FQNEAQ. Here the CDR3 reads CASSSSTGGNTEAFF. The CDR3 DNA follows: TGTGCCAGCAGCTCGTCGACAGGGGGGAACACTGAAGCTTTCTTT.

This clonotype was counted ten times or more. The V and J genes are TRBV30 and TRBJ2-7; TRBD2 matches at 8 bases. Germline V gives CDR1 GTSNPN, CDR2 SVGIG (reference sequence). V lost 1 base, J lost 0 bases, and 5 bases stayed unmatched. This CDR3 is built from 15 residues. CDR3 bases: TGTGCCTGGAGTGAAAGCGGGAGTGTCTCCTACGAGCAGTACTTC. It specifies CAWSESGSVSYEQYF.

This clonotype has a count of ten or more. The CDR3 sequence: CASSQNPTSGTYEQYF. Written as DNA, the CDR3 is TGCGCCAGCAGCCAAAATCCGACTAGCGGTACCTACGAGCAGTACTTC. The rearrangement links TRBV4-1 to TRBJ2-7; TRBD2 matches at 9 bases. The CDR3 consists of 16 residues. The germline gives CDR1 MGHRA, CDR2 YSYEKL. Trimming at V came to 2 bases and at J to 2 bases, leaving 7 bases not matched to a gene.

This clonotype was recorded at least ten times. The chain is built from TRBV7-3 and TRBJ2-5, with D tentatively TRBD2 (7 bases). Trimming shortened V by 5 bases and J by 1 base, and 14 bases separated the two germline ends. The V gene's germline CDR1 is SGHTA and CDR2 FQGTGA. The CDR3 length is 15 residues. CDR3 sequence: CASSPGASGQETQYF. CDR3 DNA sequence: TGTGCCAGCAGCCCAGGGGCTAGCGGCCAAGAGACCCAGTACTTC.

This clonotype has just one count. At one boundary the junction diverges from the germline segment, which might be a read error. CDR3 protein: CASSGRGRHGLTGDQPQHF. CDR3 DNA: TGTGCCAGCAGCGGAAGAGGAAGACACGGCTTGACGGGGGATCAGCCTCAGCATTTT. This chain connects TRBV6-2 or TRBV6-3 to TRBJ1-5; D is possibly TRBD1 (5 bases). Germline V gene sequence: CDR1 MNHEY, CDR2 SVGEGT. This CDR3 spans 19 amino acids.

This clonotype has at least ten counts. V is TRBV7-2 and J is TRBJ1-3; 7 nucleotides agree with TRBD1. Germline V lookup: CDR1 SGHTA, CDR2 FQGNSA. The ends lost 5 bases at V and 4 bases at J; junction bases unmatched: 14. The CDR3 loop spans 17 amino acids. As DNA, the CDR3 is TGTGCCAGCAGCGATAAGACAGGGAAGGGCGCGGGAAACACCATATATTTT. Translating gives CASSDKTGKGAGNTIYF.

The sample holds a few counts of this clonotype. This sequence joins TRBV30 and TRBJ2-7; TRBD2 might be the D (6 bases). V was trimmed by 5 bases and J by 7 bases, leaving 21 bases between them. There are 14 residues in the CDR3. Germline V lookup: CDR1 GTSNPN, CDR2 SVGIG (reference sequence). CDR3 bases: TGTGCCTGGTCGGTCGGGACTGGGCGTTGGGAGCAGTACTTC. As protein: CAWSVGTGRWEQYF.

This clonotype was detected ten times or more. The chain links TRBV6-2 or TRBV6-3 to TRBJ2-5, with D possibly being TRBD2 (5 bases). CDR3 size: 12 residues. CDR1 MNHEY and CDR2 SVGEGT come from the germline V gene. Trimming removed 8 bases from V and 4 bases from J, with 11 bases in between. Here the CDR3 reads CASRGDPETQYF. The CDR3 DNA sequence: TGTGCCAGCCGGGGAGACCCAGAGACCCAGTACTTC.

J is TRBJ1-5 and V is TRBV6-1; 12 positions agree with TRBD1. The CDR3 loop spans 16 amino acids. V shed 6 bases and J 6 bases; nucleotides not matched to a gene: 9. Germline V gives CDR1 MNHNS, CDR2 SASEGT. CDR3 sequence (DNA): TGTGCCAGCAGGCCGGGACAGGGGGCGCGGGGTCAGCCCCAGCATTTT. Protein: CASRPGQGARGQPQHF.

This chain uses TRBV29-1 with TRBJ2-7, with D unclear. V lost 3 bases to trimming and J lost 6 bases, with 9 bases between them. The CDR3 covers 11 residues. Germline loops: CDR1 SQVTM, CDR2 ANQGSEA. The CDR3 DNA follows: TGCAGCGTTGAGTCCGCCTCCGAGCAGTACTTC. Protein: CSVESASEQYF.

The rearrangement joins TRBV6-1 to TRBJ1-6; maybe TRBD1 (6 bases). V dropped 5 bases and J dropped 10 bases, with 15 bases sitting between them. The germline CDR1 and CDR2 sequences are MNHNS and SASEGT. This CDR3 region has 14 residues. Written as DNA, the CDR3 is TGTGCCAGCAGTCGGGATACAGGGCGATCACCCCTCCACTTT. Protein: CASSRDTGRSPLHF.

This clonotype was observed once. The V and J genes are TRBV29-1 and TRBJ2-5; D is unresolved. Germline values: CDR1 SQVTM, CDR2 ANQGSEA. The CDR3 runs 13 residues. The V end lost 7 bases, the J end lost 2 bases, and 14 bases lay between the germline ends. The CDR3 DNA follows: TGCAGCGCCCAACAGCCTTTACAAGAGACCCAGTACTTC. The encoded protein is CSAQQPLQETQYF.

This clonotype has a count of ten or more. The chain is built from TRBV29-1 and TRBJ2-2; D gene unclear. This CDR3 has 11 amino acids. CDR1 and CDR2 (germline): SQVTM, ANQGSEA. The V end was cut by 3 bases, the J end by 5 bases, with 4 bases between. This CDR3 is CSVDGTGELFF. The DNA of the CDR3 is TGCAGCGTTGACGGAACCGGGGAGCTGTTTTTT.

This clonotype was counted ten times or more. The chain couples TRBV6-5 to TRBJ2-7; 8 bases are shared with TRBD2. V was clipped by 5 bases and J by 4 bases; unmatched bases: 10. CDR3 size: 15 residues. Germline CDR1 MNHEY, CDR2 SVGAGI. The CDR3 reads CASSPSSGGGYEQYF. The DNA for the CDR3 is TGTGCCAGCAGTCCCTCGTCGGGAGGGGGATACGAGCAGTACTTC.

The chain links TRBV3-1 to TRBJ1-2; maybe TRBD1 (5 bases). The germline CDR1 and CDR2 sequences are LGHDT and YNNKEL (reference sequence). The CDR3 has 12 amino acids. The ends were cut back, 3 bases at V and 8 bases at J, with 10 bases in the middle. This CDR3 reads CASSQGLKGYTF. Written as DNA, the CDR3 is TGTGCCAGCAGCCAGGGGCTAAAGGGCTACACCTTC. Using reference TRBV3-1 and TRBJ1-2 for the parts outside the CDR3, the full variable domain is DTAVSQTPKYLVTQMGNDKSIKCEQNLGHDTMYWYKQDSKKFLKIMFSYNNKELIINETVPNRFSPKSPDKAHLNLHINSLELGDSAVYFCASSQGLKGYTFGSGTRLTVV.

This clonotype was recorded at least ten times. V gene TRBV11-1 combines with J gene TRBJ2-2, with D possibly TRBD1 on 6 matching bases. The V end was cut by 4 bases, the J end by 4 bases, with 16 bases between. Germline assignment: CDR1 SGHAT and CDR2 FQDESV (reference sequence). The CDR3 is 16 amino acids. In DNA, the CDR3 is TGTGCCAGCAGCTGGGAACCGGGACACCCCACCGGGGAGCTGTTTTTT. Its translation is CASSWEPGHPTGELFF.